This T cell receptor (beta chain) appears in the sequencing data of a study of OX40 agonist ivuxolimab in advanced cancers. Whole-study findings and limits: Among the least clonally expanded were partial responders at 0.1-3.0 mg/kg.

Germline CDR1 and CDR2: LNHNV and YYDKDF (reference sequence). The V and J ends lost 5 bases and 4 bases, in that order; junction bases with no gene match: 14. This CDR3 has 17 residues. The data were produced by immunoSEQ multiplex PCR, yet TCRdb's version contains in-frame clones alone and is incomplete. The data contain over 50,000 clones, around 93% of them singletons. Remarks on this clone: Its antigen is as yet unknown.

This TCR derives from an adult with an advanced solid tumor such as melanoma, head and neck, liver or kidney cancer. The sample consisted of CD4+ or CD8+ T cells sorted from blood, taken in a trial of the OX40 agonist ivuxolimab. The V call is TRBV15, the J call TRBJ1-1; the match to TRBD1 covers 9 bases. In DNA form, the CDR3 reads TGTGCCACCAGCGAGACCCGGGACAGGGTGGTGGGCACTGAAGCTTTCTTT. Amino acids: CATSETRDRVVGTEAFF.